This entry is about one TCR beta chain. These data belong to a study of blood T cell repertoires in COVID-19. Across the whole study: Acute and convalescent COVID-19 specimens originated in the United States, Italy and Spain. The analysed material was cDNA or gDNA that came from T cells, B-cell-depleted T cells, or PBMCs.

The CDR3 spans 16 residues. Per germline, CDR1 SGHVS and CDR2 FQNEAQ. Trimming removed 4 bases from V and 0 bases from J, with 14 bases in between. Original processing methods: Reference gene primer amplification in the assay estimated nucleated cell counts. Some clones are missing from TCRdb's copy, which holds only in-frame ones; the method was immunoSEQ multiplex PCR. That table is the source of V, J and clone size, and D and trimming were worked out from the DNA. The repertoire has 100,000 to 110,000 clones, 80% of them found once; the top ten carry about 12%. This chain joins TRBV7-8 and TRBJ2-3; D is uncertain. The specimen was peripheral blood. The receptor comes from a woman aged 70-85 years with acute or convalescent COVID-19. CDR3 residues: CASSSQPTTSTDTQYF. DNA for the CDR3: TGTGCCAGCAGCTCCCAACCAACCACTAGCACAGATACGCAGTATTTT.